A single sample gave rise to the 18 T cell receptor beta chains below, sequenced in a study of CD8+ T cells in alopecia areata (dated 2018 in TCRdb). This specimen's time point label, interpreted: roughly 27 days on oral tofacitinib. This specimen's treatment or condition label, per the study, means: oral pan-JAK inhibitor, 5-10 mg twice daily. The method was the immunoSEQ multiplex PCR assay. For TCR sequencing, RNA was extracted from every sample and reverse transcribed into cDNA to serve as template. This immuneACCESS table, as held by TCRdb, lists in-frame sequences with V and J called but not all clones. Of the missing ones, under half trace to an unresolved V gene in checked studies; the others have no known cause. Across this sample there are 150,000 to 250,000 clones, with 50% to 60% seen only once. The ten biggest clones cover approximately 3.3% of the sample. Sequencing used CD4+ T cells sorted from blood, obtained at week 4, from a patient treated with tofacitinib. The source of these receptors is a human donor with alopecia areata.

This clone occurred a few times. The chain uses TRBV29-1 and TRBJ1-4; D is ambiguous. Germline CDR1 SQVTM, CDR2 ANQGSEA. CDR3 length: 15 amino acids. Trimming removed 6 bases from V and 4 bases from J, with 18 bases in between. In DNA, the CDR3 is TGCAGCGTCGATGGACGGCTTGTACTTAATGAAAAACTGTTTTTT. Its protein is CSVDGRLVLNEKLFF. Complete variable domain (other parts from reference TRBV29-1 and TRBJ1-4): SAVISQKPSRDICQRGTSLTIQCQVDSQVTMMFWYRQQPGQSLTLIATANQGSEATYESGFVIDKFPISRPNLTFSTLTVSNMSPEDSSIYLCSVDGRLVLNEKLFFGSGTQLSVL.

This clone was seen more than once but under ten times. The chain couples TRBV5-1 to TRBJ2-7, with 7 bases identical to TRBD2. The CDR3 contains 15 residues. Germline V gene sequence: CDR1 SGHRS, CDR2 YFSETQ. After removal of 1 base from V and 4 bases from J, the junction contained 8 bases not matched to a gene. The CDR3 DNA is TGCGCCAGCAGCTTGCGGGGGGTGCCCGGGTACGAGCAGTACTTC. It is translated as CASSLRGVPGYEQYF.

V gene TRBV15 combines with J gene TRBJ1-1, with a possible D match to TRBD1 (6 bases). With 0 bases removed from V and 1 base from J, the gap between germline ends came to 9 bases. This CDR3 is 15 amino acids long. Germline lookup yields CDR1 LNHNV and CDR2 YYDKDF (reference sequence). As DNA, the CDR3 is TGTGCCACCAGCAGAGAGGGGGCGGCGAACACTGAAGCTTTCTTT. It yields the protein CATSREGAANTEAFF.

This chain links TRBV7-9 with TRBJ2-5; 8 bases are shared with TRBD1. CDR3 length equals 16 residues. Trimming took 5 bases from V and 3 from J; bases not matched to a gene: 11. CDR1 is SEHNR, CDR2 FQNEAQ, per germline (reference sequence). The CDR3 DNA is TGTGCCAGCAGCCGGGGAGTCCGACAGGGGAAAGAGACCCAGTACTTC. Translation gives CASSRGVRQGKETQYF.

The chain couples TRBV7-3 to TRBJ1-1; D perhaps matches TRBD1 (5 bases). The germline gives CDR1 SGHTA, CDR2 FQGTGA. This CDR3 region has 14 residues. With 6 bases removed from V and 1 base from J, the gap between germline ends came to 12 bases. The CDR3 loop is CASRQSGGNTEAFF. Here the CDR3 DNA reads TGTGCCAGCAGACAATCCGGGGGGAACACTGAAGCTTTCTTT.

V gene TRBV7-2 combines with J gene TRBJ1-6; D possibly corresponds to TRBD1 (6 bases). Germline V gives CDR1 SGHTA, CDR2 FQGNSA. The CDR3 consists of 16 residues. V was trimmed by 1 base and J by 7 bases, leaving 14 bases between them. Written as DNA, the CDR3 is TGTGCCAGCAGCTTAGGTGGAGGGGGTCGGAATTCACCCCTCCACTTT. As protein: CASSLGGGGRNSPLHF. The full variable domain, rest sourced from reference TRBV7-2 and TRBJ1-6, is GAGVSQSPSNKVTEKGKDVELRCDPISGHTALYWYRQSLGQGLEFLIYFQGNSAPDKSGLPSDRFSAERTGGSVSTLTIQRTQQEDSAVYLCASSLGGGGRNSPLHFGNGTRLTVT.

The chain uses TRBV28 and TRBJ1-5, with D perhaps TRBD1 (6 bases). The germline V and J ends were trimmed by 7 bases and 4 bases, with 11 bases remaining between them. The germline V gene has CDR1 MDHEN and CDR2 SYDVKM. This CDR3 has 13 amino acids. CDR3 in amino acids: CASIKQGNQPQHF. The DNA for the CDR3 is TGTGCCAGCATTAAGCAGGGGAATCAGCCCCAGCATTTT.

The CDR3 sequence is CAYLSADTQYF. DNA of the CDR3: TGTGCCTACCTAAGCGCAGATACGCAGTATTTT. The J gene is TRBJ2-3, the V gene TRBV30, with D hard to call. V was pared by 7 bases and J by 4 bases, with 9 bases between. Germline CDR1 and CDR2: GTSNPN and SVGIG (reference sequence). This CDR3 has 11 residues.

This rearrangement joins TRBV14 to TRBJ2-3; D gene ambiguous. The CDR3 is made up of 16 amino acids. V gave up 3 bases and J gave up 6 bases, with 19 bases separating them. Germline V CDR1 and CDR2: SGHDN, FVKESK. CDR3 loop: CASSQIETRPADTQYF. CDR3 nucleotides: TGTGCCAGCAGCCAGATTGAAACCCGGCCCGCCGATACGCAGTATTTT.

The V call is TRBV6-5, the J call TRBJ1-2, with 10 bases that match TRBD1. V dropped 2 bases and J dropped 7; count of bases not matched to a gene: 1. The CDR3 covers 13 residues. Germline CDR1 and CDR2: MNHEY and SVGAGI. The CDR3 DNA reads as TGTGCCAGCAGTTACCGGACAGGGGGTGGCTACACCTTC. As protein: CASSYRTGGGYTF.

This clone was recorded once. Other nucleotide sequences from this sample produce the same CDR3. The chain uses TRBV27 and TRBJ1-5; D unclear. This CDR3 has 13 residues. Germline CDR1 is MNHEY and CDR2 is SMNVEV (reference sequence). Between the trimmed V and J ends, which lost 6 bases and 1 base, there was a span of 7 bases. The CDR3 DNA reads TGTGCCAGCAGCCTTGGGAGCAATCAGCCCCAGCATTTT. Its protein product is CASSLGSNQPQHF.

The genes are TRBV27 and TRBJ1-6, with D perhaps matching TRBD1 (6 bases). The CDR3 runs 14 residues. Trimming cost V 3 bases and J 11 bases, with 14 bases left between them. Germline lookup yields CDR1 MNHEY and CDR2 SMNVEV (reference sequence). CDR3 loop: CASSFGQGMTPLHF. In nucleotides, the CDR3 is TGTGCCAGCAGTTTTGGGCAGGGGATGACACCCCTCCACTTT.

There are a few counts of this clone. V is TRBV19 and J is TRBJ2-4, with a tentative D call TRBD2 (6 bases). The CDR3 extends over 13 amino acids. Germline CDR1 is LNHDA and CDR2 is SQIVND (reference sequence). V was clipped by 5 bases and J by 9 bases, with 14 bases between them. CDR3 amino acids: CASSSAGTSIQYF. The CDR3 DNA reads TGTGCCAGTAGTTCGGCGGGGACTTCCATTCAGTACTTC.

This clone occurred a few times. CDR3 sequence: CSVGTGTTSGANVLTF. The CDR3 region has the DNA TGCAGCGTGGGGACAGGGACTACCTCTGGGGCCAACGTCCTGACTTTC. The chain carries TRBV29-1 and TRBJ2-6, with 9 positions matching TRBD1. Germline assignment: CDR1 SQVTM and CDR2 ANQGSEA. With 6 bases clipped from V and 0 bases from J, the junction kept 6 bases outside the gene matches. The CDR3 runs 16 residues.

CDR3 nucleotides: TGTGCCTGGAGCCCTAATAGATACAATGAGCAGTTCTTC. Encoded protein: CAWSPNRYNEQFF. The chain carries TRBV30 and TRBJ2-1; D not certain. The V end was cut by 3 bases, the J end by 4 bases, with 10 bases between. Per germline, CDR1 GTSNPN and CDR2 SVGIG (reference sequence). This CDR3 contains 13 residues.

Comments on this clone: Other DNA sequences in the same sample also yield this CDR3. The J gene is TRBJ2-3, the V gene TRBV20-1; D is ambiguous. Germline values: CDR1 DFQATT, CDR2 SNEGSKA (reference sequence). This CDR3 is built from 11 residues. Deletions cut 1 base from V and 4 bases from J, with 3 bases between. DNA of the CDR3: TGCAGTGCTAGAGTGGCAGATACGCAGTATTTT. Translation gives CSARVADTQYF.

This clone was seen more than once but under ten times. The genes are TRBV5-1 and TRBJ2-6, with D tentatively TRBD1 (6 bases). CDR3 length: 17 amino acids. Germline V gives CDR1 SGHRS, CDR2 YFSETQ. V was pared by 0 bases and J by 0 bases, with 10 bases between. In DNA form, the CDR3 reads TGCGCCAGCAGCTTGGGACAGGCCTTCTCTGGGGCCAACGTCCTGACTTTC. Translating it yields CASSLGQAFSGANVLTF.

This chain links TRBV27 with TRBJ2-5; the match to TRBD2 covers 10 bases. The CDR3 has 13 residues. Germline CDR1 is MNHEY and CDR2 is SMNVEV (reference sequence). The J segment lost 5 bases and the V segment lost 8 bases, leaving 5 bases of the junction unmatched. CDR3 in DNA: TGTGCCAGCCGCAGCGGGGGGGCGGAGACCCAGTACTTC. It is translated as CASRSGGAETQYF.